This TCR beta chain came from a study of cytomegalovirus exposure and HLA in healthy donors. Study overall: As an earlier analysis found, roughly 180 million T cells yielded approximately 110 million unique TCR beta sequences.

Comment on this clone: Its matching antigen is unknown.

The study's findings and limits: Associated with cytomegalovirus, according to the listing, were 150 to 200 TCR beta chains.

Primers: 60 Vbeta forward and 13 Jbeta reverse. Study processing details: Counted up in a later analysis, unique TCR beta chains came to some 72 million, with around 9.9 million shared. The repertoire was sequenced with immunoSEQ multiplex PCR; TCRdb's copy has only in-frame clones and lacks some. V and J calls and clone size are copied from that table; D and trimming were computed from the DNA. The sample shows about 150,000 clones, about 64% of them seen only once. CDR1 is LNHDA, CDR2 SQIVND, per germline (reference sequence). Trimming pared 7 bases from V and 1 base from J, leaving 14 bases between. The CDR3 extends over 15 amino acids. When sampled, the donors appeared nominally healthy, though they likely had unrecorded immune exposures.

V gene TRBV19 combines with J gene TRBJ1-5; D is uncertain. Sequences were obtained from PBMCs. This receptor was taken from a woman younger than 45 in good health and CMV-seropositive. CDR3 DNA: TGTGCCAGTATGGAGTGGGGAGGGAGCAATCAGCCCCAGCATTTT. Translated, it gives CASMEWGGSNQPQHF.